Listed below are T cell receptor beta chains from one sample, sequenced in a study of CD4 and CD8 cells across lung adenocarcinoma regions. TCRdb re-derived calls from the PCR reads in MiXCR, one entry per CDR3 protein. The top ten hold roughly 15% of the sample, which has approximately 4,300 distinct CDR3 sequences, roughly three fifths seen once. Sequencing input: CD4+ T cells from the center of a lung tumor. These receptors came from a male donor with lung adenocarcinoma. The CD4 and CD8 labels of this study may be unreliable. The CDR3 runs from the conserved cysteine through the conserved F or W. Each record gives: J gene, V gene, CDR3 length, D gene, clone size, CDR3 protein, CDR3 DNA. D genes are given only for firm matches. The listing skips clone size in some rows; elsewhere it reads once, few, many or a size class.

TRBJ2-3 | TRBV7-2 | 14 | TRBD1 | - | CASSLDQGADTQYF | TGTGCCAGCAGCTTAGATCAGGGGGCAGATACGCAGTATTTT
TRBJ2-3 | TRBV6-1 | 15 | - | medium-sized | CASSPGRIHSNTQYF | TGTGCCAGCAGTCCGGGACGGATACACTCAAATACGCAGTATTTT
TRBJ1-5 | TRBV6-5 | 16 | - | - | CASSYSNPRVGQPQHF | TGTGCCAGCAGTTACTCGAATCCGAGGGTTGGTCAGCCCCAGCATTTT
TRBJ2-5 | TRBV6-1 | 15 | - | few | CASSEAPAGEETQYF | TGTGCCAGCAGTGAAGCCCCCGCAGGGGAAGAGACCCAGTACTTC
TRBJ2-5 | TRBV4-1 | 17 | - | - | CASSQDRFRAGEETQYF | TGCGCCAGCAGCCAAGACAGGTTTCGGGCAGGGGAGGAGACCCAGTACTTC
TRBJ2-3 | TRBV11-3 | 13 | - | - | CASSQRGTDTQYF | TGTGCCAGCAGCCAGCGGGGCACAGATACGCAGTATTTT
TRBJ2-3 | TRBV6-1 | 16 | TRBD2 | few | CASSVTSGGHTDTQYF | TGTGCCAGCAGTGTAACTAGCGGGGGTCACACAGATACGCAGTATTTT
TRBJ2-1 | TRBV6-1 | 14 | - | - | CASTTAARVNEQFF | TGTGCCAGCACCACAGCGGCGAGGGTCAATGAGCAGTTCTTC
TRBJ2-1 | TRBV6-1 | 16 | - | - | CASSKGPRGVHNEQFF | TGTGCCAGCAGCAAAGGGCCCCGGGGAGTCCACAATGAGCAGTTCTTC
TRBJ2-1 | TRBV6-5 | 11 | - | - | CASSYRHEQFF | TGTGCCAGCAGTTATCGTCACGAGCAGTTCTTC
TRBJ2-1 | TRBV7-2 | 15 | - | - | CASSSLGGGNNEQFF | TGTGCCAGCAGCAGTTTGGGGGGAGGAAACAATGAGCAGTTCTTC
TRBJ2-1 | TRBV7-2 | 15 | - | - | CASSLMPGGYNEQFF | TGTGCCAGCAGCTTAATGCCCGGAGGGTATAATGAGCAGTTCTTC
TRBJ2-5 | TRBV5-1 | 14 | - | medium-sized | CASSLRTVGETQYF | TGCGCCAGCAGCTTACGGACCGTCGGAGAGACCCAGTACTTC
TRBJ2-2 | TRBV27 | 15 | - | - | CASSPASGVPGELFF | TGTGCCAGCAGTCCGGCCTCAGGGGTGCCCGGGGAGCTGTTTTTT
TRBJ2-4 | TRBV6-1 | 14 | - | once | CASRGGVGKDIQYF | TGTGCCAGCAGGGGGGGCGTGGGCAAAGATATTCAGTATTTC
TRBJ2-7 | TRBV11-2 | 14 | TRBD2 | - | CASSVQREMDEQYF | TGTGCCAGCAGCGTCCAGCGGGAGATGGACGAGCAGTACTTC
TRBJ1-2 | TRBV6-1 | 14 | - | once | CASSEAASRWGYTF | TGTGCCAGCAGTGAAGCGGCCAGCCGCTGGGGCTACACCTTC
TRBJ2-7 | TRBV7-2 | 16 | - | few | CASSPPANRAGYEQYF | TGTGCCAGCAGCCCCCCAGCAAACAGGGCGGGCTACGAGCAGTACTTC
TRBJ1-1 | TRBV7-2 | 14 | - | - | CASSPFRANTEAFF | TGTGCCAGCAGCCCCTTCAGGGCGAACACTGAAGCTTTCTTT
TRBJ1-2 | TRBV6-1 | 16 | - | - | CASSERDGGLNYGYTF | TGTGCCAGCAGTGAAAGGGACGGGGGACTGAACTATGGCTACACCTTC
TRBJ2-1 | TRBV6-5 | 17 | - | medium-sized | CASSWRPPLASVGEQFF | TGTGCCAGCAGTTGGCGGCCACCTCTAGCGTCTGTCGGCGAGCAGTTCTTC
TRBJ2-5 | TRBV7-2 | 20 | TRBD2 | few | CASSLALGVTGLATQETQYF | TGTGCCAGCAGCTTAGCCCTGGGGGTAACGGGACTAGCCACACAAGAGACCCAGTACTTC
TRBJ2-1 | TRBV12-3/TRBV12-4 | 13 | - | large | CASTGSGYNEQFF | TGTGCCAGCACCGGGAGCGGATACAATGAGCAGTTCTTC
TRBJ1-1 | TRBV4-1 | 14 | - | - | CASSRAAGDTEAFF | TGCGCCAGCAGCCGCGCGGCCGGGGACACTGAAGCTTTCTTT
TRBJ2-7 | TRBV6-2/TRBV6-3 | 15 | TRBD1 | few | CASSYQGELIYEQYF | TGTGCCAGCAGTTATCAGGGGGAACTCATTTACGAGCAGTACTTC
TRBJ2-1 | TRBV3-1 | 14 | TRBD1 | - | CASSGTGGSDEQFF | TGTGCCAGCTCCGGGACAGGGGGCAGCGATGAGCAGTTCTTC
TRBJ2-1 | TRBV6-5 | 15 | - | - | CASSYSSEGNNEQFF | TGTGCCAGCAGTTATTCTAGCGAAGGAAACAATGAGCAGTTCTTC
TRBJ2-1 | TRBV11-3 | 17 | TRBD2 | - | CASSLGASGRARDEQFF | TGTGCCAGCAGCTTAGGAGCAAGCGGGAGGGCCCGGGATGAGCAGTTCTTC
TRBJ1-1 | TRBV6-1 | 13 | - | - | CASSEWANTEAFF | TGTGCCAGCAGTGAATGGGCAAATACTGAAGCTTTCTTT
TRBJ2-1 | TRBV6-2/TRBV6-3 | 15 | TRBD1 | - | CVSSRWTGGLETQFF | TGTGTCAGCAGCCGATGGACAGGGGGCTTGGAGACCCAGTTCTTC
TRBJ2-7 | TRBV7-2 | 12 | - | - | CASSPIPYEQYF | TGTGCCAGCAGCCCAATACCCTACGAGCAGTACTTC
TRBJ1-1 | TRBV6-1 | 13 | - | once | CASSVNRDTEAFF | TGTGCCAGCAGTGTTAACAGGGATACTGAAGCTTTCTTT
TRBJ2-7 | TRBV6-1 | 16 | - | - | CASAGRGGGDKETQYF | TGTGCCAGCGCGGGGCGAGGGGGGGGTGACAAAGAGACGCAGTACTTC
TRBJ2-3 | TRBV12-3/TRBV12-4 | 14 | TRBD2 | few | CASRQTSGRGTQYF | TGTGCCAGCAGACAGACTAGCGGGAGAGGTACGCAGTATTTT
TRBJ1-1 | TRBV7-3 | 13 | - | - | CASSITLHTEAFF | TGTGCCAGCAGCATCACTCTACACACTGAAGCTTTCTTT
TRBJ2-7 | TRBV6-1 | 14 | - | few | CASSGQAGTYEQYF | TGTGCCAGCAGTGGTCAAGCGGGGACATACGAGCAGTACTTC
TRBJ1-2 | TRBV24-1 | 15 | - | - | CATSDLGAADGGYTF | TGTGCCACCAGTGATTTAGGGGCGGCTGACGGGGGCTACACCTTC
TRBJ2-1 | TRBV11-2 | 11 | - | - | CASSLELVQFF | TGTGCCAGCAGCTTAGAACTGGTCCAGTTCTTC
TRBJ2-7 | TRBV7-8 | 11 | - | - | CASSSDGEQYF | TGTGCCAGCAGCTCGGATGGCGAGCAGTACTTC
TRBJ2-7 | TRBV7-2 | 15 | - | - | CASSLDGRGSYEQYF | TGTGCCAGCAGCTTAGACGGGAGAGGGTCCTACGAGCAGTACTTC
TRBJ2-3 | TRBV6-1 | 13 | - | few | CASSAVTLVAQYF | TGTGCCAGCAGTGCTGTGACATTGGTTGCGCAGTATTTT
TRBJ2-7 | TRBV6-4 | 16 | - | - | CASRTRGGAGTDTQYF | TGTGCCAGCAGGACGCGAGGGGGGGCTGGCACAGATACGCAGTACTTC
TRBJ2-3 | TRBV6-1 | 15 | TRBD2 | - | CASTRTSGTGDTQYF | TGTGCCAGCACTAGGACTAGCGGGACGGGAGATACGCAGTATTTT
TRBJ2-3 | TRBV6-5 | 13 | - | medium-sized | CASSPPSTDTQYF | TGTGCCAGCAGCCCTCCTAGCACAGATACGCAGTATTTT
TRBJ1-3 | TRBV7-8 | 15 | - | few | CASSVWDSSGNTIYF | TGTGCCAGCAGTGTTTGGGATAGCTCTGGAAACACCATATATTTT
TRBJ2-1 | TRBV6-4 | 15 | TRBD1 | - | CASSRTGQSYNEQFF | TGTGCCAGCAGCAGGACAGGACAATCCTACAATGAGCAGTTCTTC
TRBJ2-3 | TRBV7-6 | 13 | - | medium-sized | CASSLGATDTQYF | TGTGCCAGCAGCTTGGGGGCAACAGATACGCAGTATTTT
TRBJ2-1 | TRBV7-2 | 15 | - | - | CASSFRARSYNEQFF | TGTGCCAGCAGCTTCAGGGCCCGCTCCTACAATGAGCAGTTCTTC
TRBJ1-1 | TRBV6-1 | 13 | - | - | CASSKISNTEAFF | TGTGCCAGCAGTAAGATATCAAACACTGAAGCTTTCTTT
TRBJ2-5 | TRBV11-2 | 13 | - | - | CASSLDWKGTQYF | TGTGCCAGCAGCTTAGATTGGAAGGGGACCCAGTACTTC
TRBJ2-1 | TRBV7-2 | 15 | - | - | CASSPYLSSYNEQFF | TGTGCCAGCAGCCCCTATTTGAGCTCCTACAATGAGCAGTTCTTC
TRBJ2-4 | TRBV6-1 | 16 | TRBD2 | - | CASTETGGCAKSTQYF | TGTGCCAGCACTGAGACGGGGGGGTGCGCTAAAAGCACGCAGTACTTC
TRBJ2-7 | TRBV6-4 | 15 | - | - | CAGSEGAGDPETQYF | TGTGCCGGGAGTGAGGGGGCGGGAGACCCAGAGACGCAGTACTTC